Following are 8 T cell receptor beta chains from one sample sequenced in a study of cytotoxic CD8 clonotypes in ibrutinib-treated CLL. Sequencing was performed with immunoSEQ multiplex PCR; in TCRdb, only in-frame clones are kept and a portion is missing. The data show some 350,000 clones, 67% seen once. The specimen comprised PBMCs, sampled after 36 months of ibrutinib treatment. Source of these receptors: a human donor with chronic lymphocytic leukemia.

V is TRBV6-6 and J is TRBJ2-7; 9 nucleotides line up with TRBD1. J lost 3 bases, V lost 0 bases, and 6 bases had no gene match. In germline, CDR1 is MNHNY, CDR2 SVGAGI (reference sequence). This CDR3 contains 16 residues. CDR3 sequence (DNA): TGTGCCAGCAGTTACTCCTGGACAGGGGATCTCTACGAGCAGTACTTC. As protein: CASSYSWTGDLYEQYF.

In nucleotides, the CDR3 is TGTGCCAGCACCCTACAGGGTTCCTCGAACGAGCAGTACTTC. It codes for CASTLQGSSNEQYF. The rearrangement joins TRBV6-1 to TRBJ2-7, with a weak D call TRBD1 (6 bases). The CDR3 consists of 14 residues. Trimming left V 7 bases short and J 5 bases short, with 18 bases between. Germline assignment: CDR1 MNHNS and CDR2 SASEGT.

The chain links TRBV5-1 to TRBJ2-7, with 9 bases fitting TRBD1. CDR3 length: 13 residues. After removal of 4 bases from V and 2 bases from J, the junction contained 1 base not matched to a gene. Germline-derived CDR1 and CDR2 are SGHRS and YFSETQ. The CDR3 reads CASSGTGTYEQYF. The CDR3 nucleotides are TGCGCCAGCAGCGGGACAGGGACCTACGAGCAGTACTTC.

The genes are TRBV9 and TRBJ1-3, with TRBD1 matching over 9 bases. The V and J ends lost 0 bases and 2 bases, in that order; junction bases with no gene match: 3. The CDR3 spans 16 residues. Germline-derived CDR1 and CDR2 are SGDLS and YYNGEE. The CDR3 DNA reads TGTGCCAGCAGCGTAGATGGGGACAGGGCTGGAAACACCATATATTTT. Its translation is CASSVDGDRAGNTIYF.

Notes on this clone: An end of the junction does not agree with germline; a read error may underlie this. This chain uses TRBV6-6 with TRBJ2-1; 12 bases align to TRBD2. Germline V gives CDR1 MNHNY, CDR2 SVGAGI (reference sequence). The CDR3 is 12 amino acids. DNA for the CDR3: TGTGCCAGCAGCGACTCTAGCGGGAGGGAGATCTTC. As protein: CASSDSSGREIF.

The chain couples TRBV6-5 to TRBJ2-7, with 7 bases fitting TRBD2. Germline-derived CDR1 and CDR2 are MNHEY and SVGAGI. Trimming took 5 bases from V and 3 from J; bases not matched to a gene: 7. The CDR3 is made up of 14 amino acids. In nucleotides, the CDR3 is TGTGCCAGCAGTCCTAGCGGAAAAGGCTACGAGCAGTACTTC. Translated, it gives CASSPSGKGYEQYF.

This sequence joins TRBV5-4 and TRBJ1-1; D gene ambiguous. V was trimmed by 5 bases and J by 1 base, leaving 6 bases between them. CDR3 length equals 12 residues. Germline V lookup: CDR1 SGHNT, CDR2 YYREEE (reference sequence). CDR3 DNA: TGTGCCAGCAGTTTACAGAACACTGAAGCTTTCTTT. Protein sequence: CASSLQNTEAFF.

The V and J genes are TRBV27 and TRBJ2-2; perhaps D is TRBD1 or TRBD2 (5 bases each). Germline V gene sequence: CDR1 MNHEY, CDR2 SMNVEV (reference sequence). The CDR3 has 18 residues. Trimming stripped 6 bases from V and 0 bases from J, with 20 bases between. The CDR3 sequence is CASSARGGGLSNTGELFF. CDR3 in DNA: TGTGCCAGCAGCGCCCGGGGCGGTGGTCTTTCGAACACCGGGGAGCTGTTTTTT.